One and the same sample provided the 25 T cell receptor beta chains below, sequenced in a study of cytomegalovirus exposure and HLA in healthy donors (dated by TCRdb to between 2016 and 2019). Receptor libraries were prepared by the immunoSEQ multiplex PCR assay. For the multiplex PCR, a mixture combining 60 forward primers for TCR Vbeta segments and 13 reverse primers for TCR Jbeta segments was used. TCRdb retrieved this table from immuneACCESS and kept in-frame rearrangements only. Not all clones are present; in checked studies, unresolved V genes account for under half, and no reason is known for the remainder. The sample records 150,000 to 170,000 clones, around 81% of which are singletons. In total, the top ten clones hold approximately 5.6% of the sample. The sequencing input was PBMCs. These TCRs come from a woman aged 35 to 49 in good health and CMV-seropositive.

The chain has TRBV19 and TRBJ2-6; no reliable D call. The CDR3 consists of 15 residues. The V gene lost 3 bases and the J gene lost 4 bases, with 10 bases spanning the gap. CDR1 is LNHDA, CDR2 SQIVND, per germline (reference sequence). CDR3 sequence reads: CASSMVSAGANVLTF. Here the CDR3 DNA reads TGTGCCAGTAGTATGGTTTCAGCGGGGGCCAACGTCCTGACTTTC.

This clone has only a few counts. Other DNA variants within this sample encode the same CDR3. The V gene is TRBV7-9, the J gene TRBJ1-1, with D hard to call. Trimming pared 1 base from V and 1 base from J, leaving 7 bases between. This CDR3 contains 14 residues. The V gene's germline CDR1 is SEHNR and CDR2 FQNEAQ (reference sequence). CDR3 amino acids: CASSLVRGNTEAFF. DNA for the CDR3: TGTGCCAGCAGCTTAGTGCGGGGGAACACTGAAGCTTTCTTT.

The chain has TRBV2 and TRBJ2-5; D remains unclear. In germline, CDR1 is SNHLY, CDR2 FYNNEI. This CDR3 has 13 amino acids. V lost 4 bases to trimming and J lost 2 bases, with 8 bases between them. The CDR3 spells CASSVDKQETQYF. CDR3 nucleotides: TGTGCCAGCAGTGTTGACAAACAAGAGACCCAGTACTTC.

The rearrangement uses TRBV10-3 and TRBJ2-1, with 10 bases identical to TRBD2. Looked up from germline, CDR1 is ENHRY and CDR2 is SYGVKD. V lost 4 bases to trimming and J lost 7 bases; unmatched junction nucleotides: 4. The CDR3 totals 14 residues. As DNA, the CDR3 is TGTGCCATCAGTGTTTCTAGCGGGAGAAATGAGCAGTTCTTC. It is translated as CAISVSSGRNEQFF.

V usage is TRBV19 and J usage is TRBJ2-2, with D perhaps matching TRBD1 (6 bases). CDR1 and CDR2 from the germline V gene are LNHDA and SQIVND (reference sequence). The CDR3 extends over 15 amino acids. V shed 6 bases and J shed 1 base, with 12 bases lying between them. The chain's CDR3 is CASRTGDVNTGELFF. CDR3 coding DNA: TGTGCCAGTAGGACAGGAGACGTGAACACCGGGGAGCTGTTTTTT.

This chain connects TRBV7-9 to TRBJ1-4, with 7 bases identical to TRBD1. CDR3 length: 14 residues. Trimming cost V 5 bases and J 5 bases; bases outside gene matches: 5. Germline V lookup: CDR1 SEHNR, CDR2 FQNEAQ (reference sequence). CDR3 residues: CASSLGGQNEKLFF. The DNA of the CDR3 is TGTGCCAGCAGCCTAGGGGGACAGAATGAAAAACTGTTTTTT.

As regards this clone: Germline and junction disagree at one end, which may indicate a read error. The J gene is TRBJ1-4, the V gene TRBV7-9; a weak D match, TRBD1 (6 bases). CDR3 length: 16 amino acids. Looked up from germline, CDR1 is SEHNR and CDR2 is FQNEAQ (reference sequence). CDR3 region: CASSTRQVVTNEELFF. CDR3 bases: TGTGCCAGCAGCACCCGACAGGTTGTGACTAATGAAGAACTGTTTTTT.

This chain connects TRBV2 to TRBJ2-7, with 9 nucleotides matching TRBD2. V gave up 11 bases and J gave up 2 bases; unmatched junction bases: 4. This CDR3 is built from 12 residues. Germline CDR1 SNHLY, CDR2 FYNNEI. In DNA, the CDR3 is TGTGCCGGCGGGGGGGAGGCCTACGAGCAGTACTTC. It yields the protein CAGGGEAYEQYF.

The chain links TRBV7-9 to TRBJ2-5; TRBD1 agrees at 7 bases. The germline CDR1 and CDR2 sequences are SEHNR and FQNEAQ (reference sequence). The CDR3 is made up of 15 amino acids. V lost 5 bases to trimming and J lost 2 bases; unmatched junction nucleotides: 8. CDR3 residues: CASSIDRVQQETQYF. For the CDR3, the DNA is TGTGCCAGCAGCATAGACAGGGTTCAACAAGAGACCCAGTACTTC.

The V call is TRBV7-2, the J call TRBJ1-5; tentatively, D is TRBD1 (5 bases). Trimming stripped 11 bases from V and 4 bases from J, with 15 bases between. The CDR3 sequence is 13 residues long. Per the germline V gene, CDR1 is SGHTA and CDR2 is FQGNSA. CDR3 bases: TGTGCCGGAGGACGGGGGACTAATCAGCCCCAGCATTTT. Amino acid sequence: CAGGRGTNQPQHF.

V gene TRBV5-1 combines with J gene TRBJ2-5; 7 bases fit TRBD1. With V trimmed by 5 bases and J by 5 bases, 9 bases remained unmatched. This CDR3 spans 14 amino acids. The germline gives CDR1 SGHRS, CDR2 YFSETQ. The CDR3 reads CASRAGGKAETQYF. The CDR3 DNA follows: TGCGCCAGCAGGGCAGGGGGAAAAGCGGAGACCCAGTACTTC.

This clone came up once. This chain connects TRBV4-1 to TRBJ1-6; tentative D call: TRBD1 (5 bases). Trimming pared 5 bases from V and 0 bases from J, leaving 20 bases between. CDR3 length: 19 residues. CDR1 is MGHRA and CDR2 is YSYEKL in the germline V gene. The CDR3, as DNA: TGCGCCAGCAGCTGGGACTGGGCAGGGATGAGCTCCTATAATTCACCCCTCCACTTT. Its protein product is CASSWDWAGMSSYNSPLHF.

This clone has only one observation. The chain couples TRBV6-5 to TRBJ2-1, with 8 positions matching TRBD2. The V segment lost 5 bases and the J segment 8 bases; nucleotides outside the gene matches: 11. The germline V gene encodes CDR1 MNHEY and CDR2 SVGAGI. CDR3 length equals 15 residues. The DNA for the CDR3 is TGTGCCAGCAGTGGCACGGGCGGGAGGAAGTATGAGCAGTTCTTC. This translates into CASSGTGGRKYEQFF.

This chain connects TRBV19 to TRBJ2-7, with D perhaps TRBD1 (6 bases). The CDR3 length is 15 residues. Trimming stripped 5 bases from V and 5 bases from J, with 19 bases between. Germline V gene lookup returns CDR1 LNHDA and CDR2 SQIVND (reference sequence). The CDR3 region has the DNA TGTGCCAGTAGTTCTATACAACAGGGATCGAACGAGCAGTACTTC. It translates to CASSSIQQGSNEQYF.

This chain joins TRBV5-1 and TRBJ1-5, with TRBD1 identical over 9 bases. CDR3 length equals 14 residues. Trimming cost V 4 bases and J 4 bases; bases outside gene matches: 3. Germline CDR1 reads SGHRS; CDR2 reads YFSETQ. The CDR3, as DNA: TGCGCCAGCAGCGCCGGGACAGGGAATCAGCCCCAGCATTTT. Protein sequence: CASSAGTGNQPQHF.

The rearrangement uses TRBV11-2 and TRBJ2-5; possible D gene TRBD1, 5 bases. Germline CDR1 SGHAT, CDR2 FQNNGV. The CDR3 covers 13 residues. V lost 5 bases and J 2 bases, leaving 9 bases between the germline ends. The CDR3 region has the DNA TGTGCCAGCAGCGTGGACATTCAAGAGACCCAGTACTTC. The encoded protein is CASSVDIQETQYF.

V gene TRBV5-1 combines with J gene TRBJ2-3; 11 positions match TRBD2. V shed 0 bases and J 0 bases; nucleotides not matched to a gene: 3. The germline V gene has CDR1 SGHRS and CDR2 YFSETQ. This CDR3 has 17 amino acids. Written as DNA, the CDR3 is TGCGCCAGCAGCTTGGGACTAGCGGGACCTAGCACAGATACGCAGTATTTT. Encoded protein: CASSLGLAGPSTDTQYF.

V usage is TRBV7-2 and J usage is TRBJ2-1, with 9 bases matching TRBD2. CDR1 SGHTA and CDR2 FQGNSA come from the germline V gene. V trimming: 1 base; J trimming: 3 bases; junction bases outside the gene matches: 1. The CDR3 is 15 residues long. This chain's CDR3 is CASSLDSGSYNEQFF. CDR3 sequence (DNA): TGTGCCAGCAGCTTAGATAGCGGGAGCTACAATGAGCAGTTCTTC.

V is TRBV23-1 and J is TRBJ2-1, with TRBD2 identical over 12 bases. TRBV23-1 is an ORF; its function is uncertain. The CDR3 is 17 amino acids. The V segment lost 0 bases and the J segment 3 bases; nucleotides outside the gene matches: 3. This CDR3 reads CASSQSGLAGDYNEQFF. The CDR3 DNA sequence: TGCGCCAGCAGTCAATCGGGACTAGCGGGTGACTACAATGAGCAGTTCTTC.

The CDR3 DNA reads TGTGCCACCAGCCAAGATGGTGGTATTAGAAATGAGCAGTTCTTC. It encodes CATSQDGGIRNEQFF. V and J are TRBV15 and TRBJ2-1, with D unclear. With 5 bases removed from V and 7 bases from J, the gap between germline ends came to 18 bases. Germline lookup yields CDR1 LNHNV and CDR2 YYDKDF (reference sequence). The CDR3 length is 15 residues.

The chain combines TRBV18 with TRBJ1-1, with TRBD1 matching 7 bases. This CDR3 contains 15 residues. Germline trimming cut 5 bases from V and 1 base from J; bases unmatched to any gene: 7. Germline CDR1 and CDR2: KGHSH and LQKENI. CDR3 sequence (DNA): TGTGCCAGCTCAGAATCGACAGGGACGAACACTGAAGCTTTCTTT. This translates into CASSESTGTNTEAFF.

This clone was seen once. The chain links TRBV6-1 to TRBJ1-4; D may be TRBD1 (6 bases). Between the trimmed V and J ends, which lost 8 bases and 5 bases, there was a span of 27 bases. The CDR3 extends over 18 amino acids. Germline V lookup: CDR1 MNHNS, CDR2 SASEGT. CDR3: CASGVGLSGAPINEKLFF. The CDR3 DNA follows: TGTGCCAGCGGTGTCGGATTGTCAGGGGCTCCAATCAATGAAAAACTGTTTTTT.

In nucleotides, the CDR3 is TGTGCCAGCAGTGGATCGAGGGTTGTAGATACGCAGTATTTT. It is translated as CASSGSRVVDTQYF. V usage is TRBV2 and J usage is TRBJ2-3, with D perhaps TRBD2 (5 bases). The germline gives CDR1 SNHLY, CDR2 FYNNEI. V was trimmed by 4 bases and J by 5 bases, leaving 13 bases between them. CDR3 length equals 14 residues.

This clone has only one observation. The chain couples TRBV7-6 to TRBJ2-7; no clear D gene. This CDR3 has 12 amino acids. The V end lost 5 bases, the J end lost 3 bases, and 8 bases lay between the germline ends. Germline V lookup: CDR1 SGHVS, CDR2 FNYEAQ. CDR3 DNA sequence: TGTGCCAGCAGCGACGACATCTACGAGCAGTACTTC. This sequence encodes CASSDDIYEQYF.

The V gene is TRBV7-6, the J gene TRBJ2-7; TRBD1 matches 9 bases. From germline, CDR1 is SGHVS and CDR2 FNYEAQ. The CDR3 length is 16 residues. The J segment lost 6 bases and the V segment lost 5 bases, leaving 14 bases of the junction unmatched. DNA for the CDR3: TGTGCCAGCAGCCCTCGGACAGGGGACAATCTAGGCGAGCAGTACTTC. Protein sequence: CASSPRTGDNLGEQYF.